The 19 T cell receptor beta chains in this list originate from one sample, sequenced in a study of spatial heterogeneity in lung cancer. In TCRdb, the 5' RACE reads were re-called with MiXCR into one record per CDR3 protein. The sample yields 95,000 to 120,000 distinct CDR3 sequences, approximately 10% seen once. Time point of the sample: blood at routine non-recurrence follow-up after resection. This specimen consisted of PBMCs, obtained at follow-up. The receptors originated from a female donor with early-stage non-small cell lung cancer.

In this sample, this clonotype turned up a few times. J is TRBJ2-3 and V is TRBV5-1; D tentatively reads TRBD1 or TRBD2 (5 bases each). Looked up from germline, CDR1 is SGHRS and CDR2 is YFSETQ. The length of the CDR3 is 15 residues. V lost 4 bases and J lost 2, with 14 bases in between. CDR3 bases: TGCGCCAGCAGCGGGACCGCCCTAGACACAGATACGCAGTATTTT. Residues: CASSGTALDTDTQYF.

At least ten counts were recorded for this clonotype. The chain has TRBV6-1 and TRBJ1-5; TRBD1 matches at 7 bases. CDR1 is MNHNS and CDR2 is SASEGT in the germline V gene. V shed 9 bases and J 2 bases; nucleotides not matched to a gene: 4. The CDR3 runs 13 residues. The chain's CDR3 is CASTGAGNQPQHF. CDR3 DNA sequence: TGTGCCAGTACAGGGGCCGGCAATCAGCCCCAGCATTTT.

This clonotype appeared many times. The DNA for the CDR3 is TGTGCCAGTAGACGCAACACCGTCGGGAATGAGCAGTTCTTC. Protein product: CASRRNTVGNEQFF. The chain is built from TRBV19 and TRBJ2-1; D is unclear. Trimming left V 6 bases short and J 7 bases short, with 16 bases between. The CDR3 contains 14 residues. Germline V gene lookup returns CDR1 LNHDA and CDR2 SQIVND (reference sequence).

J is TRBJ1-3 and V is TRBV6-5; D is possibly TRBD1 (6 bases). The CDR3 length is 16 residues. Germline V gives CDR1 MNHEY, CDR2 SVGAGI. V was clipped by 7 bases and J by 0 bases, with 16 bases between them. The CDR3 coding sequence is TGTGCCAGCAAGGCCAGGGGCTTTTACTCTGGAAACACCATATATTTT. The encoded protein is CASKARGFYSGNTIYF.

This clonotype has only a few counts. The CDR3 nucleotides are TGTGCCAGCAGTTACTCGACCAGACAGTACAATGAGCAGTTCTTC. This sequence encodes CASSYSTRQYNEQFF. V gene TRBV6-5 combines with J gene TRBJ2-1, with D possibly being TRBD1 (5 bases). The germline gives CDR1 MNHEY, CDR2 SVGAGI. Between the trimmed V and J ends, which lost 0 bases and 4 bases, there was a span of 10 bases. There are 15 residues in the CDR3.

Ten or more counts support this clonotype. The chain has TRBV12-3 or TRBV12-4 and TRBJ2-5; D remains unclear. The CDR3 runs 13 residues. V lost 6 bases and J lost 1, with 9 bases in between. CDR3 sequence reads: CASRLRIQETQYF. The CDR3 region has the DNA TGTGCCAGCAGGTTGAGGATCCAAGAGACCCAGTACTTC.

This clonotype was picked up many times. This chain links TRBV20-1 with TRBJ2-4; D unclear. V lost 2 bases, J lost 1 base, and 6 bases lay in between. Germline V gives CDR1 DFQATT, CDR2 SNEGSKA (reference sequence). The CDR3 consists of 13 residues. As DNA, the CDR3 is TGCAGTGCTAGATTGGGGGCCAAAAACATTCAGTACTTC. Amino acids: CSARLGAKNIQYF.

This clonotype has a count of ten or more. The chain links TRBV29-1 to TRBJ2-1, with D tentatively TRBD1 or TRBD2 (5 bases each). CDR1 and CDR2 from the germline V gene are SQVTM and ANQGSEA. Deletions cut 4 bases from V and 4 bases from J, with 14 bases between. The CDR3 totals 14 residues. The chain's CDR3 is CSVVSGTYYNEQFF. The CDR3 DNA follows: TGCAGCGTTGTTAGTGGGACCTATTACAATGAGCAGTTCTTC.

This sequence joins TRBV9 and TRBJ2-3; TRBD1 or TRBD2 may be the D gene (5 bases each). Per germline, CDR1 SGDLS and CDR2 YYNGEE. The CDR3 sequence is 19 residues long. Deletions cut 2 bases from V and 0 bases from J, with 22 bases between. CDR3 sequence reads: CASSVRGPFGGLSTDTQYF. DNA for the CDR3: TGTGCCAGCAGCGTGAGAGGACCTTTTGGGGGTCTTAGCACAGATACGCAGTATTTT. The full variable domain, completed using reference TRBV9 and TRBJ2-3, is DSGVTQTPKHLITATGQRVTLRCSPRSGDLSVYWYQQSLDQGLQFLIQYYNGEERAKGNILERFSAQQFPDLHSELNLSSLELGDSALYFCASSVRGPFGGLSTDTQYFGPGTRLTVL.

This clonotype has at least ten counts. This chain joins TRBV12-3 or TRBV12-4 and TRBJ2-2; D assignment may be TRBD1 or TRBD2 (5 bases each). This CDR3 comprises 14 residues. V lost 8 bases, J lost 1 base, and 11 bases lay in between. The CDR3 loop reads CASSWGRNTGELFF. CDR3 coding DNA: TGTGCCAGCTCTTGGGGGAGGAACACCGGGGAGCTGTTTTTT.

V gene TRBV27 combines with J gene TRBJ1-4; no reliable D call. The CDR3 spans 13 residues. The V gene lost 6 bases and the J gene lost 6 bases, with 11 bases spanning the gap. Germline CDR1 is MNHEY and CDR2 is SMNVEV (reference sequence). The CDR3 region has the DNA TGTGCCAGCAGCCCGTGGGTCGATGAAAAACTGTTTTTT. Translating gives CASSPWVDEKLFF. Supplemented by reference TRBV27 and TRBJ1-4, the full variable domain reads EAQVTQNPRYLITVTGKKLTVTCSQNMNHEYMSWYRQDPGLGLRQIYYSMNVEVTDKGDVPEGYKVSRKEKRNFPLILESPSPNQTSLYFCASSPWVDEKLFFGSGTQLSVL.

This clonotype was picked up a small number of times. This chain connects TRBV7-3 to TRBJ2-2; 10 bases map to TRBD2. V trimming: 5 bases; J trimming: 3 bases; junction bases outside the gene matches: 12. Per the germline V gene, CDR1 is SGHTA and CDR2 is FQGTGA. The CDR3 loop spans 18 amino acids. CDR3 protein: CASSPRGLAETYTGELFF. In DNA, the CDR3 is TGTGCCAGCAGCCCTCGTGGACTAGCGGAAACTTACACCGGGGAGCTGTTTTTT.

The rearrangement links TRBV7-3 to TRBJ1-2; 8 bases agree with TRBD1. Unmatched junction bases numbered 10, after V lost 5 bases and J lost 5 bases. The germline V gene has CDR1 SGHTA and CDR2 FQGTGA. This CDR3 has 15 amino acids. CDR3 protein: CASSPAQGARYGYTF. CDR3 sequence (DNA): TGTGCCAGCAGCCCAGCCCAGGGGGCCAGATATGGCTACACCTTC.

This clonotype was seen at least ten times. The CDR3 DNA reads TGTGCCAGCAGTGAATTCTCCTTCCGGGACAGGGTCACCGGGGAGCTGTTTTTT. Protein sequence: CASSEFSFRDRVTGELFF. The chain combines TRBV6-1 with TRBJ2-2; 9 nucleotides agree with TRBD1. Germline V CDR1 and CDR2: MNHNS, SASEGT. V trimming: 2 bases; J trimming: 4 bases; junction bases outside the gene matches: 11. The CDR3 is 18 amino acids.

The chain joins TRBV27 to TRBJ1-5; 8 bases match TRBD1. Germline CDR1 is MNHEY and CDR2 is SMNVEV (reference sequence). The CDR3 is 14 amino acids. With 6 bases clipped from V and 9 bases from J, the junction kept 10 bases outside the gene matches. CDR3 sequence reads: CASRPSQGAGPQHF. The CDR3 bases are TGTGCCAGCAGGCCTAGCCAGGGGGCTGGGCCCCAGCATTTT.

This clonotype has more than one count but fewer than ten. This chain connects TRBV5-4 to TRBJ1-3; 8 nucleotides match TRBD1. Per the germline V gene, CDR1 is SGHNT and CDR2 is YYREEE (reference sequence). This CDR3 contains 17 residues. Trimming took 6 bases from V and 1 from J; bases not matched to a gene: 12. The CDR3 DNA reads TGTGCCAGCAACACCCCCAAACGGACAGGGTCTGGAAACACCATATATTTT. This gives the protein CASNTPKRTGSGNTIYF.

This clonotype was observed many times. In DNA, the CDR3 is TGCGCCAGCAGCTTGGGGCAGGGAGGGCAGCCCCAGCATTTT. Its translation is CASSLGQGGQPQHF. The rearrangement links TRBV5-1 to TRBJ1-5, with a weak D call TRBD1 (5 bases). Trimming removed 0 bases from V and 7 bases from J, with 11 bases in between. The germline V gene has CDR1 SGHRS and CDR2 YFSETQ. The CDR3 is 14 residues long.

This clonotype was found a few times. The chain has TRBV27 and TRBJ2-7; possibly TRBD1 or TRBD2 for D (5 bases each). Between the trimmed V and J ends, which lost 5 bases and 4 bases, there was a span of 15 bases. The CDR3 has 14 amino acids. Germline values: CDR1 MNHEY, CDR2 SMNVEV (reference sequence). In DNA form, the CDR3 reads TGTGCCAGCAGTCCAGGGTGGGGGTTGTACGAGCAGTACTTC. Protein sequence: CASSPGWGLYEQYF.

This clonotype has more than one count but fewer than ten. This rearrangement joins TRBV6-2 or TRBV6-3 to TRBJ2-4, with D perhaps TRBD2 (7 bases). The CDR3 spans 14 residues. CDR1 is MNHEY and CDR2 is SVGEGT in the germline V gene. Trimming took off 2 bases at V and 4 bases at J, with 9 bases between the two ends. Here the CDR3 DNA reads TGTGCCAGCAGTTACGGGGGGGCGAAAAACATTCAGTACTTC. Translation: CASSYGGAKNIQYF.